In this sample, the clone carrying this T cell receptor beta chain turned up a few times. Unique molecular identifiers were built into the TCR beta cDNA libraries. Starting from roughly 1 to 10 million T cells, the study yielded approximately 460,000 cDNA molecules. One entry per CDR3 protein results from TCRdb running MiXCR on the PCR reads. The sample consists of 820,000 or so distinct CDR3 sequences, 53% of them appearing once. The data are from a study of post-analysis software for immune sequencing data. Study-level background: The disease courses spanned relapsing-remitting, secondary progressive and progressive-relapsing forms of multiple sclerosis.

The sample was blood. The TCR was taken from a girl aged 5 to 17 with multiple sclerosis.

As DNA, the CDR3 is TGTGCCAGCATCCTCCTCTGGTTCCAGTACGAGCAGTACTTC. It codes for CASILLWFQYEQYF. The genes are TRBV6-5 and TRBJ2-5; D unclear. The end of the DNA aligns better with TRBJ2-7, so the J call may be wrong. The CDR3 is 14 residues long. Germline CDR1 reads MNHEY; CDR2 reads SVGAGI.